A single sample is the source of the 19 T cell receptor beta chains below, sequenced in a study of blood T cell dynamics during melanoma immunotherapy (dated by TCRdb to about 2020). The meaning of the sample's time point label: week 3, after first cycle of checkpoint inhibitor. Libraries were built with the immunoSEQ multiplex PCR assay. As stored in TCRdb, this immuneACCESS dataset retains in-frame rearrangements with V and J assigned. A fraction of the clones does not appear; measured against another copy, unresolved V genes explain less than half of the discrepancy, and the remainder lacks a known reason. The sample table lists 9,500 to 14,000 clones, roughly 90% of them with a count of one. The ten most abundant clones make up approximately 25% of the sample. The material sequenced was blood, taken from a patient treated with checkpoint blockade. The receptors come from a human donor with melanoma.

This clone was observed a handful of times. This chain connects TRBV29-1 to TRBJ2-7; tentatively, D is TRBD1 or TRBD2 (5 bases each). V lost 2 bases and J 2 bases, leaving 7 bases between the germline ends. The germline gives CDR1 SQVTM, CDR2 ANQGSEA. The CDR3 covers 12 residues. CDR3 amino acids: CSVEQGPYEQYF. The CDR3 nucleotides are TGCAGCGTTGAACAGGGACCCTACGAGCAGTACTTC.

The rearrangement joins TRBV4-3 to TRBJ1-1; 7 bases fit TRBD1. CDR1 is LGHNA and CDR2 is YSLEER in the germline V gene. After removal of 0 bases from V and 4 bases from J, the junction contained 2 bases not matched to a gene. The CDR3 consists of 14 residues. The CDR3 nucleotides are TGCGCCAGCAGCCAAGAACAGGGGTTCACTGAAGCTTTCTTT. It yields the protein CASSQEQGFTEAFF.

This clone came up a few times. The CDR3 protein is CASSRHRDSLPGDSNQPQHF. CDR3 nucleotides: TGTGCCAGCAGCCGCCACCGGGACAGCCTCCCTGGGGATAGCAATCAGCCCCAGCATTTT. The V gene is TRBV21-1, the J gene TRBJ1-5; TRBD1, as called in the table, went unchecked against the DNA. TRBV21-1 is given as a pseudogene. This CDR3 has 20 amino acids.

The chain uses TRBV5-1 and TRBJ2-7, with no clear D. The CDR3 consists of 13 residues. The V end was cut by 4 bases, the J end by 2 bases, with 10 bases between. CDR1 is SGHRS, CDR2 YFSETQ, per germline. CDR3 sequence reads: CASSPLWAYEQYF. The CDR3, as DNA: TGCGCCAGCAGCCCCCTATGGGCCTACGAGCAGTACTTC.

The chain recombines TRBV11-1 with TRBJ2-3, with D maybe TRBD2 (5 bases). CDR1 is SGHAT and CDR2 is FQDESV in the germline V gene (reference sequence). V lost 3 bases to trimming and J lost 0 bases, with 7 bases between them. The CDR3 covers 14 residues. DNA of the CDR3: TGTGCCAGCAGCTTGGGCGGGAGCACAGATACGCAGTATTTT. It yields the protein CASSLGGSTDTQYF.

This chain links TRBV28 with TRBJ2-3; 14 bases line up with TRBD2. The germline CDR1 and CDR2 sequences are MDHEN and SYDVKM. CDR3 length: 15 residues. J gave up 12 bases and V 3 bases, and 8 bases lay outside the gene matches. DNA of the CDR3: TGTGCCAGCAGTTTCCCGGGACTAGCGGGAGCCACCCAGTATTTT. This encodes CASSFPGLAGATQYF.

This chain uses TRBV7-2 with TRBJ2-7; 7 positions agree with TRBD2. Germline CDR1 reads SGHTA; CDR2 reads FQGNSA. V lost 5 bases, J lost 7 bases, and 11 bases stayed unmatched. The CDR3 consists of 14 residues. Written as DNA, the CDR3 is TGTGCCAGCAGCCCGCGGACTAGTTCGCGGGAGCAGTACTTC. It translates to CASSPRTSSREQYF.

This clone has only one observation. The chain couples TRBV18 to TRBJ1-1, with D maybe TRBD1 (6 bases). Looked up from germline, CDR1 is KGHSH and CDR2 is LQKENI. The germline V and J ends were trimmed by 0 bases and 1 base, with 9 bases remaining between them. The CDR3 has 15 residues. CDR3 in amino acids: CASSPPGQPNTEAFF. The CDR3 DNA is TGTGCCAGCTCACCACCGGGACAACCGAACACTGAAGCTTTCTTT.

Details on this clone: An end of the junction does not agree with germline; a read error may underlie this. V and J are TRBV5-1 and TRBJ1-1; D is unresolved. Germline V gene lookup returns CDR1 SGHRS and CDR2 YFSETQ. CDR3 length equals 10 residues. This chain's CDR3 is CASSSKALIF. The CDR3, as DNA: TGCGCCAGCAGCTCAAAAGCGTTAATCTTT.

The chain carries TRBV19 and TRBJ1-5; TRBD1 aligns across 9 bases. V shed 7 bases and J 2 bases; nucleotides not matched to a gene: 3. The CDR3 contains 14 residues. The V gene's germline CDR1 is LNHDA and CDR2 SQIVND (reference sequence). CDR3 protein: CASTDRGGNQPQHF. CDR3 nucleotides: TGTGCCAGTACCGACAGGGGGGGCAATCAGCCCCAGCATTTT.

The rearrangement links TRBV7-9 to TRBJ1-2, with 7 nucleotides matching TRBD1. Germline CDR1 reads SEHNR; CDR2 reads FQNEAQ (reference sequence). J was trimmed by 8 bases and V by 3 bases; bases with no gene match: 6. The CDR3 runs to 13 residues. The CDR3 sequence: CASSFRQGDGYTF. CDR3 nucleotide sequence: TGTGCCAGCAGCTTCCGACAGGGAGACGGCTACACCTTC.

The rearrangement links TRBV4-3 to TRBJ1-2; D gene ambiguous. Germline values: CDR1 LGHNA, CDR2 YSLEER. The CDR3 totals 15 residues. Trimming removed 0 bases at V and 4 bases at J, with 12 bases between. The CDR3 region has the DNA TGCGCCAGCAGCCAAGATCGCGGGCCTACCTATGGCTACACCTTC. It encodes CASSQDRGPTYGYTF.

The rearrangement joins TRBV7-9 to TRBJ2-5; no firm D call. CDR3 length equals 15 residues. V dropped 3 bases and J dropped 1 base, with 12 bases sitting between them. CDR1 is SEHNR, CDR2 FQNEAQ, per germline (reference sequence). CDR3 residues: CASSLVAGPQETQYF. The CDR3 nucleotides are TGTGCCAGCAGCTTGGTGGCAGGACCCCAAGAGACCCAGTACTTC.

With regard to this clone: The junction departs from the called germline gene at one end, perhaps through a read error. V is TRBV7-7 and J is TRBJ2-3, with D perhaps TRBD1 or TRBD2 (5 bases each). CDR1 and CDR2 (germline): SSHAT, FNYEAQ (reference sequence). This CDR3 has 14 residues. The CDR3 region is CASSIGTSGDTQYF. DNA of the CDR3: TGTGCTAGCAGCATCGGGACGTCAGGAGATACGCAGTATTTT.

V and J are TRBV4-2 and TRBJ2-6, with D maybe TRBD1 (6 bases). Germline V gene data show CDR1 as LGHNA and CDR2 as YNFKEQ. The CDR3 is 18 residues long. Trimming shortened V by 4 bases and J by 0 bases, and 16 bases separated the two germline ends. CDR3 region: CASSPGPRDNSGANVLTF. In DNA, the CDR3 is TGTGCCAGCAGCCCCGGTCCCCGGGACAACTCTGGGGCCAACGTCCTGACTTTC.

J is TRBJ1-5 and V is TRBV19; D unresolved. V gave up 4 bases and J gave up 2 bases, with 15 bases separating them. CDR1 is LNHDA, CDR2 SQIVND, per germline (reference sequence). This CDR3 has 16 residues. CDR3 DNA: TGTGCCAGTAGTACGCCCCGGGGTAGGGGCAATCAGCCCCAGCATTTT. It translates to CASSTPRGRGNQPQHF.

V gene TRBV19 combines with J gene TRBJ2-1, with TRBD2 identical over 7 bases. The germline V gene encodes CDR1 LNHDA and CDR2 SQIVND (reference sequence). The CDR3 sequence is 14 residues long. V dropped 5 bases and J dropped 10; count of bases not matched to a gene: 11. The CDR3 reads CASSGWEGRGEQFF. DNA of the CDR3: TGTGCCAGTAGTGGGTGGGAGGGCCGAGGGGAGCAGTTCTTC. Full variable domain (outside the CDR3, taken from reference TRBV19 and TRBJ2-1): DGGITQSPKYLFRKEGQNVTLSCEQNLNHDAMYWYRQDPGQGLRLIYYSQIVNDFQKGDIAEGYSVSREKKESFPLTVTSAQKNPTAFYLCASSGWEGRGEQFFGPGTRLTVL.

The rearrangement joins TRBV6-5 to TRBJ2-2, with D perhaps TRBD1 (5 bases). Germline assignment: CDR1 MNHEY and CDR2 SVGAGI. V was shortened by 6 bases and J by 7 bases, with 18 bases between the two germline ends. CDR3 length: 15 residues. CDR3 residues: CASSPGQGFGGELFF. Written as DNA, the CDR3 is TGTGCCAGCAGCCCCGGGCAGGGTTTCGGCGGGGAGCTGTTTTTT.

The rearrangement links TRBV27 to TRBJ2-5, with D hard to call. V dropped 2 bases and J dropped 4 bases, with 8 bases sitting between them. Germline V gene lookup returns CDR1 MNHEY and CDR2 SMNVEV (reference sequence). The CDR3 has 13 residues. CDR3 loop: CASSLTRRETQYF. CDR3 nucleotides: TGTGCCAGCAGTTTAACCCGGAGAGAGACCCAGTACTTC.